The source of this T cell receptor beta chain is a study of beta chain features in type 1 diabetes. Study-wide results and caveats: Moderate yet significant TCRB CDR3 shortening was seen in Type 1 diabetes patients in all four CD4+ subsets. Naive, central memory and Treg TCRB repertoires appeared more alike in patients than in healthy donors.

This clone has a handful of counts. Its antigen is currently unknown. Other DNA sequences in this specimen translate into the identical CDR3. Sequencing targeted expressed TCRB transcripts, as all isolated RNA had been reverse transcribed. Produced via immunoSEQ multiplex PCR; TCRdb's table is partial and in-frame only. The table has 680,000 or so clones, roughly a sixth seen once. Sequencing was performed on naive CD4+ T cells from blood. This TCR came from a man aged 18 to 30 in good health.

CDR3: CASSLGVLNTEAFF. In DNA form, the CDR3 reads TGCGCCAGCAGCTTGGGTGTGTTAAACACTGAAGCTTTCTTT. This chain connects TRBV5-1 to TRBJ1-1; D uncertain. CDR1 is SGHRS, CDR2 YFSETQ, per germline. The CDR3 is 14 residues long. V was cut by 0 bases and J by 2 bases, with 8 bases left in between.